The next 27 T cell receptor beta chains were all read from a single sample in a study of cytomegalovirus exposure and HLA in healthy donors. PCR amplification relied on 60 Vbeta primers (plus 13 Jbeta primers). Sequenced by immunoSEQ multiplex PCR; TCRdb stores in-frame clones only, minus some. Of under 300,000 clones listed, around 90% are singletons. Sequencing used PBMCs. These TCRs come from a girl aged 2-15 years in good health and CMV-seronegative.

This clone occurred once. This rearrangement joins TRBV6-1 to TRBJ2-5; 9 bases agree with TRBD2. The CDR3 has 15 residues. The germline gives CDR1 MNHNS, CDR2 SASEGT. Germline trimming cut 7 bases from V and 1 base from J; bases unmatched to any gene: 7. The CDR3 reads CASTASGVIQETQYF. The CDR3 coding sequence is TGTGCCAGCACCGCTAGCGGGGTCATCCAAGAGACCCAGTACTTC.

In nucleotides, the CDR3 is TGTGCCACCAGCAGAGATGGAGTAAGGAGGGGAGGTGCTGAAGCTTTCTTT. Its translation is CATSRDGVRRGGAEAFF. The genes are TRBV15 and TRBJ1-1; the D gene is possibly TRBD1 (5 bases). Trimming removed 0 bases from V and 6 bases from J, with 20 bases in between. CDR1 is LNHNV and CDR2 is YYDKDF in the germline V gene (reference sequence). There are 17 residues in the CDR3.

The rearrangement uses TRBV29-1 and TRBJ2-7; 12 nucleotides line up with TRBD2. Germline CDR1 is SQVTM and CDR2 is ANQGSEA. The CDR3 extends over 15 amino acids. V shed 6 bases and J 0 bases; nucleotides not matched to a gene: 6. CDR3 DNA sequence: TGCAGCGTCCTAACTAGCGGGAGGCACTCCTACGAGCAGTACTTC. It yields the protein CSVLTSGRHSYEQYF.

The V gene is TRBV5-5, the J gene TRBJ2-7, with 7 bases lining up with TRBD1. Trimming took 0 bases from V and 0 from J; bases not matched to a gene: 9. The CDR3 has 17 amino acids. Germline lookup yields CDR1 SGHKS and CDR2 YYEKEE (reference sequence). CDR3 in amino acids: CASSLGPTGASSYEQYF. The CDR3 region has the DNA TGTGCCAGCAGCTTGGGCCCCACAGGGGCCAGCTCCTACGAGCAGTACTTC.

The CDR3 DNA is TGTGCCAGCAGCTCGGTAGTGAATGAGCAGTTCTTC. It specifies CASSSVVNEQFF. The V and J genes are TRBV5-4 and TRBJ2-1; D is unresolved. Between the trimmed V and J ends, which lost 3 bases and 7 bases, there was a span of 8 bases. The CDR3 sequence is 12 residues long. CDR1 is SGHNT and CDR2 is YYREEE in the germline V gene (reference sequence).

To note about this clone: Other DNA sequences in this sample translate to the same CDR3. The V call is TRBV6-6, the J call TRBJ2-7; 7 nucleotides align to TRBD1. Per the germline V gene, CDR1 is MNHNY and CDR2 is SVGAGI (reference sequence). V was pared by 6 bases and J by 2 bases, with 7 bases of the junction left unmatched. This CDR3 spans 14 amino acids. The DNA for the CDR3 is TGTGCCAGCAGCGTGACAGGGACGACCTACGAGCAGTACTTC. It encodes CASSVTGTTYEQYF.

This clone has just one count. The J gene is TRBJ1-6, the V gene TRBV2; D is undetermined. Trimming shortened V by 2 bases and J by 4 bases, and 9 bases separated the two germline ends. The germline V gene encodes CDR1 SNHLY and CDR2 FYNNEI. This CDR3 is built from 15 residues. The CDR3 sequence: CASSETAGYNSPLHF. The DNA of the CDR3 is TGTGCCAGCAGTGAAACGGCGGGATATAATTCACCCCTCCACTTT.

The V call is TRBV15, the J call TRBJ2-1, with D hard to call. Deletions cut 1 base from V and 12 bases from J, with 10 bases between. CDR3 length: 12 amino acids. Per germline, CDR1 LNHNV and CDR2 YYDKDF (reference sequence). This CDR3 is CATSRGEEGQFF. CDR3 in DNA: TGTGCCACCAGCAGAGGTGAGGAAGGGCAGTTCTTC.

The CDR3 nucleotides read TGTGCCAGCAGCCCCCTAGGCCCCCCCAATTCACCCCTCCACTTT. It is translated as CASSPLGPPNSPLHF. The chain couples TRBV7-9 to TRBJ1-6; D not resolved. Trimming cost V 5 bases and J 7 bases, with 15 bases left between them. Germline assignment: CDR1 SEHNR and CDR2 FQNEAQ (reference sequence). CDR3 size: 15 residues.

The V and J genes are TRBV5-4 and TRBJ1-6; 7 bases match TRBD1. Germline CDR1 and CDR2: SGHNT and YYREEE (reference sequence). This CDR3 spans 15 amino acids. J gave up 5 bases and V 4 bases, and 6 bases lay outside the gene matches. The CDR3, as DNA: TGTGCCAGCAGCCCCAACAGGGGAAATAATTCACCCCTCCACTTT. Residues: CASSPNRGNNSPLHF.

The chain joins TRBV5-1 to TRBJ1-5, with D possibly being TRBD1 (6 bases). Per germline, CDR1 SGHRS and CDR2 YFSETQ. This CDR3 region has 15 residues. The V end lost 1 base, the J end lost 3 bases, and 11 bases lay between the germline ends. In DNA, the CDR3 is TGCGCCAGCAGCTTGAGGGGGGGGCCCAATCAGCCCCAGCATTTT. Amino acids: CASSLRGGPNQPQHF.

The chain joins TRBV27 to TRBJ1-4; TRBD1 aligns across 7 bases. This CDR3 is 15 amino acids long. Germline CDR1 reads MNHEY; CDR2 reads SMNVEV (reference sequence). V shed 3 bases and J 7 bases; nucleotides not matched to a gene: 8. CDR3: CASSLRGQYGEKLFF. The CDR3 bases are TGTGCCAGCAGTTTGAGGGGGCAGTACGGTGAAAAACTGTTTTTT.

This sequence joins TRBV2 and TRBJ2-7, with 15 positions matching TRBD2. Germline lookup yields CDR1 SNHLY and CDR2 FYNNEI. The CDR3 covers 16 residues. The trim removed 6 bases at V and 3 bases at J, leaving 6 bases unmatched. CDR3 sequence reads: CASREGLAGGGYEQYF. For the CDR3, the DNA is TGTGCCAGCAGGGAGGGACTAGCGGGGGGCGGCTACGAGCAGTACTTC.

In DNA, the CDR3 is TGTGCCAGTAGGACCGACAGACTCACAGATACGCAGTATTTT. Translating it yields CASRTDRLTDTQYF. This chain links TRBV19 with TRBJ2-3; maybe TRBD1 (5 bases). The CDR3 spans 14 residues. Germline CDR1 is LNHDA and CDR2 is SQIVND (reference sequence). Trimming stripped 6 bases from V and 2 bases from J, with 12 bases between.

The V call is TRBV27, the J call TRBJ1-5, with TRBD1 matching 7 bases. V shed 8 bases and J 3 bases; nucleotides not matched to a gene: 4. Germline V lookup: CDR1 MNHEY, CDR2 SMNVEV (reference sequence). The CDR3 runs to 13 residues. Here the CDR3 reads CASGGTDNQPQHF. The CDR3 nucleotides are TGTGCCAGCGGAGGGACAGACAATCAGCCCCAGCATTTT.

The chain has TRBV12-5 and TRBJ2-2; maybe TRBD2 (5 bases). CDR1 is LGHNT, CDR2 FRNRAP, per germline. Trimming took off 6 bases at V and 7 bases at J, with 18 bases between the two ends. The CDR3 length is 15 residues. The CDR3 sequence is CASGRDNGRGGELFF. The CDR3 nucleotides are TGTGCTAGTGGACGTGACAATGGCCGGGGCGGGGAGCTGTTTTTT.

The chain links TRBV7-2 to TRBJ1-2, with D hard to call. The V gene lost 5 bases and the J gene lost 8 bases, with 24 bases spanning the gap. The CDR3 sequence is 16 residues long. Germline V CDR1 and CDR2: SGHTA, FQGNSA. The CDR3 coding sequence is TGTGCCAGCAGCGCGGCCCTAATGGGAGGCAGCCAAGGCTACACCTTC. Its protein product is CASSAALMGGSQGYTF.

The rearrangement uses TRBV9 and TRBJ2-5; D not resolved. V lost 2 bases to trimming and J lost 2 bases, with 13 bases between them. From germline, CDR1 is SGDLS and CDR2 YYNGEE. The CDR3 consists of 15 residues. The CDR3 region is CASSVQNVPQETQYF. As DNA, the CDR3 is TGTGCCAGCAGCGTCCAGAATGTCCCTCAAGAGACCCAGTACTTC.

The CDR3 here is CASSYSRVNEQFF. Written as DNA, the CDR3 is TGTGCCAGCAGTTACTCGAGGGTCAATGAGCAGTTCTTC. This chain uses TRBV6-5 with TRBJ2-1; D may be TRBD2 (5 bases). Between the trimmed V and J ends, which lost 0 bases and 6 bases, there was a span of 6 bases. The length of the CDR3 is 13 residues. In germline, CDR1 is MNHEY, CDR2 SVGAGI.

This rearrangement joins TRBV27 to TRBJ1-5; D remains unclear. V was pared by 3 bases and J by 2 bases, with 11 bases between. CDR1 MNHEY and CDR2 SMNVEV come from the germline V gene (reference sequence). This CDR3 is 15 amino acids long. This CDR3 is CASSLRGLGNQPQHF. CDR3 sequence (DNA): TGTGCCAGCAGTTTGAGAGGTCTTGGCAATCAGCCCCAGCATTTT.

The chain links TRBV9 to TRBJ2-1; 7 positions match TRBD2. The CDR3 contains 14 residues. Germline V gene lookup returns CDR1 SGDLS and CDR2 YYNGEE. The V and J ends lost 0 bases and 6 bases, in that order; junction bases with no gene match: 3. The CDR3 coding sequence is TGTGCCAGCAGCGTAGAGGCTAGCGGCAATGAGCAGTTCTTC. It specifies CASSVEASGNEQFF.

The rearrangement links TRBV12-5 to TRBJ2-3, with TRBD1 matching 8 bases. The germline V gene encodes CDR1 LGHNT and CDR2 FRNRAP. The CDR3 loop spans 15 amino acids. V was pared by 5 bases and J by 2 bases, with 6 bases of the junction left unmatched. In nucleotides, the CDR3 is TGTGCTAGTGGTATAGGACAGGGATCCACAGATACGCAGTATTTT. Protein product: CASGIGQGSTDTQYF.

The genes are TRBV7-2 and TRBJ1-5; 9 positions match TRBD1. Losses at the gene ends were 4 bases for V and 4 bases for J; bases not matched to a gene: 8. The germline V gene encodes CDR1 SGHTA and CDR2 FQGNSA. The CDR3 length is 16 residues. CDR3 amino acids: CASSSHPGQGNQPQHF. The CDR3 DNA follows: TGTGCCAGCAGCTCACACCCGGGACAGGGAAATCAGCCCCAGCATTTT. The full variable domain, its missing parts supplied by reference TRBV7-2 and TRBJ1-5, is GAGVSQSPSNKVTEKGKDVELRCDPISGHTALYWYRQSLGQGLEFLIYFQGNSAPDKSGLPSDRFSAERTGGSVSTLTIQRTQQEDSAVYLCASSSHPGQGNQPQHFGDGTRLSIL.

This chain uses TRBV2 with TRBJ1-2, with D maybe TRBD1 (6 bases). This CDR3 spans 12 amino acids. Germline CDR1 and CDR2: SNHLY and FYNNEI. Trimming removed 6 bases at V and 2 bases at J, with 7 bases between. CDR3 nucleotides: TGTGCCAGCAGCGACAGGAACTATGGCTACACCTTC. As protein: CASSDRNYGYTF.

DNA for the CDR3: TGCGCCAGCAGCTCCCAGGGCACTGAAGCTTTCTTT. It yields the protein CASSSQGTEAFF. V and J are TRBV5-1 and TRBJ1-1; possible D gene TRBD1, 5 bases. The germline gives CDR1 SGHRS, CDR2 YFSETQ. Trimming left V 3 bases short and J 4 bases short, with 7 bases between. This CDR3 contains 12 residues.

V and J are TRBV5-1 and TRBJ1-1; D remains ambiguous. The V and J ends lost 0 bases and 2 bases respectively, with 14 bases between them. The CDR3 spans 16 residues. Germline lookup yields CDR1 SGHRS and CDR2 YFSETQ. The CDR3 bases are TGCGCCAGCAGCTTGGGGGTACCGGCGGATAACACTGAAGCTTTCTTT. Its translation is CASSLGVPADNTEAFF.

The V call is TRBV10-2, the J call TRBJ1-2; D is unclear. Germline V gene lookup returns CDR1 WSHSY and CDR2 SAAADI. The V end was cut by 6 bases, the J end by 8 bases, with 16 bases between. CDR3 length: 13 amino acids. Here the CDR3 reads CASRGRRSEGYTF. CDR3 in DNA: TGCGCCAGCAGGGGGAGACGATCCGAGGGCTACACCTTC.